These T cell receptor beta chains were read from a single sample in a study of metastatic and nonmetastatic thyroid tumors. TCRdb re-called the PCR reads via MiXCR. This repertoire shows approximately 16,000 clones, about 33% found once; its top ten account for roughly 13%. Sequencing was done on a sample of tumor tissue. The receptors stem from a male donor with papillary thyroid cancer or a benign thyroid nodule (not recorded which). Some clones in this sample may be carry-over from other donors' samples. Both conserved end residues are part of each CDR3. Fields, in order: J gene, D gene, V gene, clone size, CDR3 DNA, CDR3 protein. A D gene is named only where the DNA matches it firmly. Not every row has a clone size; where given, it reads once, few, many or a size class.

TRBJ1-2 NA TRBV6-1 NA TGTGCCGCCTTTCGCGAGTCAAACTATGGCTACACCTTC CAAFRESNYGYTF
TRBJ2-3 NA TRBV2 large TGTGCCAGCAGTGGGGGACATTCTAGCACAGATACGCAGTATTTT CASSGGHSSTDTQYF
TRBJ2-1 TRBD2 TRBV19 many TGTGCCAGTAGTATTAAGGGAGGGAACTACAATGAGCAGTTCTTC CASSIKGGNYNEQFF
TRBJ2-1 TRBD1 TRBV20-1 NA TGCAGTGCTAGGGGACAGGTAGGCAATGAGCAGTTCTTC CSARGQVGNEQFF
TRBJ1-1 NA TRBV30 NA TGTGCCTGGTCATGGAAGGACACTGAAGCTTTCTTT CAWSWKDTEAFF
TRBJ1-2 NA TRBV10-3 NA TGTGCCATCAGTGAAAACAATGGGGACGGAGGGATCTATGGCTACACCTTC CAISENNGDGGIYGYTF
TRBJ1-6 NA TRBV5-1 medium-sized TGCGCCAGCAGCTTGGGACTGGGGAATTCACCCCTCCACTTT CASSLGLGNSPLHF
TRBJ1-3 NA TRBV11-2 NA TGTGCCAGCAGCCGGGGCGCGGGAAACACCATATATTTT CASSRGAGNTIYF
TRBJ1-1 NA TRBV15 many TGTGCCACCAGCAGAGATTCGGCAGGCACTGAAGCTTTCTTT CATSRDSAGTEAFF
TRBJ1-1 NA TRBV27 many TGTGCCAGCAAAAGAAACACTGAAGCTTTCTTT CASKRNTEAFF
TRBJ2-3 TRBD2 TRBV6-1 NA TGTGCCAGCTCCCCCCTAGCGGGAGTTGAGGATACGCAGTATTTT CASSPLAGVEDTQYF
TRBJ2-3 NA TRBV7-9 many TGTGCCAGCAGCCCCCAGACCACCAGGACAGATACGCAGTATTTT CASSPQTTRTDTQYF
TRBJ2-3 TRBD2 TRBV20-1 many TGCAGTGCTATAGGAGCGGGGGTGACGGGGCGGACTGATACGCAGTATTTT CSAIGAGVTGRTDTQYF
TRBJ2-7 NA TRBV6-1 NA TGTGCCAGCAGTGAAATAGGGCCCTACGAGCAGTACTTC CASSEIGPYEQYF
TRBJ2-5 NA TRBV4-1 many TGCGCCAGCAGCCAAGAGGCAGGGTGGGAGACCCAGTACTTC CASSQEAGWETQYF
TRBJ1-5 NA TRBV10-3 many TGTGCCATCAGGGACCGGGAAAATCAGCCCCAGCATTTT CAIRDRENQPQHF
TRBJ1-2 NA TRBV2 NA TGTGCCAGCACCCGGACGGGGTATTCGTCTGGCTACACCTTC CASTRTGYSSGYTF
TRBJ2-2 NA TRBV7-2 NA TGTGGGGAGTTTAGGTCCGGGGAGCTGTTTTTT CGEFRSGELFF
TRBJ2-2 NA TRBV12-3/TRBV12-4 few TGTGCCAGCAGTAAGACAGGGAACACCGGGGAGCTGTTTTTT CASSKTGNTGELFF
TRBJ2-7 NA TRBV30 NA TGTGCCTGGATTTTCGTCGATGGTCAGGGGAGTCGTTTC CAWIFVDGQGSRF
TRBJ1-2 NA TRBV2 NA TGTGCCAGCAGTGTGCGGCAGTTAGAGCCGCACTATGGCTACACCTTC CASSVRQLEPHYGYTF
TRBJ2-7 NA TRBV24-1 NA TGTGCCACCACAGATAGCGGTAGCCGATCCTACGAGCAGTACTTC CATTDSGSRSYEQYF
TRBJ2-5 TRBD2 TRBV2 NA TGTGCCAGCAGTGAAGCCGTCCCCGGACTAGCGGGGTACCAAGAGACCCAGTACTTC CASSEAVPGLAGYQETQYF
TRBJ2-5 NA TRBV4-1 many TGCGCCAGCAGCCAAGCAAGGGAATCAGAGACCCAGTACTTC CASSQARESETQYF
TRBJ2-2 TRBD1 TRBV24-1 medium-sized TGTGCCACCAGTGATCCCTACAGGGGGGACACCGGGGAGCTGTTTTTT CATSDPYRGDTGELFF
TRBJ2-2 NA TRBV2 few TGTGCCAGCAACGGTGGCACCGGGGAGCTGTTTTTT CASNGGTGELFF
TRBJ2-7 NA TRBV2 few TGTGCCAGCGGGTCGGGGACCTACGAGCAGTACTTC CASGSGTYEQYF
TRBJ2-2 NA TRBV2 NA TGTGCCAGTCAACGGGTCCCCACCGGGGAGCTGTTTTTT CASQRVPTGELFF
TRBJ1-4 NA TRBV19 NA TGTGCCAGTATTCGGGGCGGAGCGGCAACTAATGAAAAACTGTTTTTT CASIRGGAATNEKLFF
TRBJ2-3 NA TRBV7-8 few TGTGCCAGCAGCCCGTTCACAGATACGCAGTATTTT CASSPFTDTQYF
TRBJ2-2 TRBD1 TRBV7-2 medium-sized TGTGCCAGCAGCACCGGACAGGGGACAACCGGGGAGCTGTTTTTT CASSTGQGTTGELFF
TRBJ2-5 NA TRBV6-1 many TGTGCCAGCAGTGAAGCGCCCAGGGGAGGGCAAGAGACCCAGTACTTC CASSEAPRGGQETQYF
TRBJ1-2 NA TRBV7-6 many TGTGCCAGCAGCTTAGGGACAGCTAACTATGGCTACACCTTC CASSLGTANYGYTF
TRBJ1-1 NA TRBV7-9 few TGTGCCAGCAGCTCCCGGGTCACTGAAGCTTTCTTT CASSSRVTEAFF
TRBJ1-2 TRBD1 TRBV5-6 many TGTGCCAGCAGCGCGGGACAGGGCTATGGCTACACCTTC CASSAGQGYGYTF
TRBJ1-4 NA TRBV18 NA TGTGCCAGCTTAGGACCTTCTAATGAAAAACTGTTTTTT CASLGPSNEKLFF
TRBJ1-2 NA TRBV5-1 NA TGCGCCAGCAGCTTAGGCGTCGGCGACTATGGCTACACCTTC CASSLGVGDYGYTF
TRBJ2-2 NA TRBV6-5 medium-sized TGTGCCAGCAGTTACTCTAGTGCAGCGGGACACCACACCGGGGAGCTGTTTTTT CASSYSSAAGHHTGELFF
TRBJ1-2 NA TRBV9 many TGTGCCAGCAGCACGACGGGGTTGGACTATGGCTACACCTTC CASSTTGLDYGYTF
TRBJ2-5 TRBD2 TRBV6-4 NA TGTGCCAGCAGTCCTCTAGCGGGAGAAGCAGAGACCCAGTACTTC CASSPLAGEAETQYF
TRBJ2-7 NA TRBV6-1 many TGTGCCAGCAGTTTTCAGGGTGAGCAGTACTTC CASSFQGEQYF
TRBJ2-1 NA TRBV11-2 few TGTGCCAGCAGCTTAGAAGCAGGATTCAACAATGAGCAGTTCTTC CASSLEAGFNNEQFF
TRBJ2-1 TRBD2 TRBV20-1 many TGCAGTGCTTCCAGCGGGAGTTACAATGAGCAGTTCTTC CSASSGSYNEQFF
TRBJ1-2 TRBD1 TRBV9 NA TGTGCCAGCAGCGTAGTGACAGGGGGTGGCTACACCTTC CASSVVTGGGYTF
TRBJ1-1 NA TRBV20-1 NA TGCAGTGCCCCAGACCGGAACACTGAAGCTTTCTTT CSAPDRNTEAFF
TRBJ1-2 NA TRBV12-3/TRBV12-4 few TGTGCCAGCAGTTTAGGAGGGATCGGCTACACCTTC CASSLGGIGYTF
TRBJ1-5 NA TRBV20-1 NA TGCAGTGCTACCCCCGGGGACCAGCCCCAGCATTTT CSATPGDQPQHF
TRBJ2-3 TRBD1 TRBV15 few TGTGCCACCAGCAGTGGAACAGGGGTAATAGATACGCAGTATTTT CATSSGTGVIDTQYF
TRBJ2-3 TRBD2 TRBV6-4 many TGTGCCAGCAGTGACTCGCGGGGGGGCGGCACAGATACGCAGTATTTT CASSDSRGGGTDTQYF
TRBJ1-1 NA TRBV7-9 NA TGTGCCAGCAGCTCAGAAGGGAGGACTGAAGCTTTCTTT CASSSEGRTEAFF
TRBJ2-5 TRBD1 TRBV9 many TGTGCCAGCAGCCCCGGGGGGGGGGACAGGGGTCACCAAGAGACCCAGTACTTC CASSPGGGDRGHQETQYF
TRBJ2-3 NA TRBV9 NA TGTGCCAGCAGCCCAGCAGAGTGCAGCACAGTTACGCAGTATTTT CASSPAECSTVTQYF
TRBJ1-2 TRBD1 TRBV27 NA TGTGCCAGCAGTTTAAGGCCTCAGGGGGCTAATGGCTACACCTTC CASSLRPQGANGYTF
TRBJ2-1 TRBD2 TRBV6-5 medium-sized TGTGCCAGCAGTTACTTTCTAGCGGGGGCTCACAATGAGCAGTTCTTC CASSYFLAGAHNEQFF
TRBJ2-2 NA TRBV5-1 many TGCGCCAGCAGCTTATCGGACGGGAACACCGGGGAGCTGTTTTTT CASSLSDGNTGELFF